This TCR beta chain is from a study of cytomegalovirus exposure and HLA in healthy donors. The study, taken as a whole, reports: Most TCRs appeared rarely, but some public TCRs recurred in many donors. In a later analysis, HLA-associated beta chains showed higher expansion and lower generation probabilities than comparable chains. A few CMV-associated chains were confirmed in vitro to be specific for CMV antigens.

The PCR employed 60 Vbeta primers together with 13 Jbeta primers. In the original processing: Later, some 79 million unique TCR beta chains were counted in an analysis, and some 11 million of them were shared. Produced via immunoSEQ multiplex PCR; TCRdb's table is partial and in-frame only. V and J calls and clone size are as listed in that table; D and trimming were resolved from the DNA. The table lists approximately 110,000 clones, under 80% of them singletons. Of note for this clone: Its antigen is unknown.

The receptor was isolated from a woman aged 50 to 60 in good health and CMV-seropositive. Sequencing used PBMCs.

CDR3 region: CASSSTGTGDETQYF. The CDR3 DNA follows: TGTGCCAGCAGCTCGACCGGGACAGGGGATGAGACCCAGTACTTC. The chain uses TRBV5-5 and TRBJ2-5, with 10 bases lining up with TRBD1. The ends lost 3 bases at V and 5 bases at J; junction bases unmatched: 7. The CDR3 is made up of 15 amino acids. CDR1 and CDR2 from the germline V gene are SGHKS and YYEKEE (reference sequence).